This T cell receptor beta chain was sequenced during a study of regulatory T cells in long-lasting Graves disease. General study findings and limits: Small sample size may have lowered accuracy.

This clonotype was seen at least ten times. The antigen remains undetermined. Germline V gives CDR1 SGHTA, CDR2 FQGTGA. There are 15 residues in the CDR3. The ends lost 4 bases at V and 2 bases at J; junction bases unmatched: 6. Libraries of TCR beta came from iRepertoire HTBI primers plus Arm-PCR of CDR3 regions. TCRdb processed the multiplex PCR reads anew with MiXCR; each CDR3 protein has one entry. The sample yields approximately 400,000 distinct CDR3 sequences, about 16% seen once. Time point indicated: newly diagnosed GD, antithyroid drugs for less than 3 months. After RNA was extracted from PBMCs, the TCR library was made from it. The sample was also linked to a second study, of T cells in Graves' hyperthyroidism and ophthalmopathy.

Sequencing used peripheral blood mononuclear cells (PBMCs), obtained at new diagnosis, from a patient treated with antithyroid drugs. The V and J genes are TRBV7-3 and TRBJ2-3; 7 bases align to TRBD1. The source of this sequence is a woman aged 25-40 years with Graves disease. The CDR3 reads CASSSDRAHTDTQYF. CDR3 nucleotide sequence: TGTGCCAGCAGCTCTGACAGGGCCCACACAGATACGCAGTATTTT.